These T cell receptor beta chains were read from a single sample in a study of blood T cell repertoires in COVID-19. Some clones are missing from TCRdb's copy, which holds only in-frame ones; the method was immunoSEQ multiplex PCR. The sample holds hundreds of thousands of clones; about nine tenths are singletons and the top ten take more than 1%. The specimen was PBMCs or T cells enriched from blood (not recorded which). These receptors all stem from a woman in her thirties or forties with acute COVID-19. Each CDR3 is given with its conserved first and last residue. D genes are given only for firm matches. Only some rows state a clone size, as once, few, many or a class for expanded clones.

DNA,CDR3,J,V,D,size
TGCGCCAGCAGCTTGGAGGGACAGTCGGCCTATGGCTACACCTTC,CASSLEGQSAYGYTF,TRBJ1-2,TRBV5-1,TRBD1,.
TGTGCCAGCACCGAAGGGGGCACCGGGGAGCTGTTTTTT,CASTEGGTGELFF,TRBJ2-2,TRBV12-3/TRBV12-4,.,.
TGTGCCAGCAGCCAAGTAACCCGTAGGAGGAATGAGCAGTTCTTC,CASSQVTRRRNEQFF,TRBJ2-1,TRBV14,.,.
TGTGCCATCAGTGACCCTAGCCGGAAAGGGAATGAGCAGTTCTTC,CAISDPSRKGNEQFF,TRBJ2-1,TRBV10-3,.,.
TGTGCCAGCAGTTTAGCAGGGATTTCCGGGGAGCTGTTTTTT,CASSLAGISGELFF,TRBJ2-2,TRBV27,.,.
TGTGCCACCAGTGATCCTAGCGGTACCTACAATGAGCAGTTCTTC,CATSDPSGTYNEQFF,TRBJ2-1,TRBV24-1,TRBD2,.
TGTGCCAGCAGTTTTAGTCGGGTCACTGAAGCTTTCTTT,CASSFSRVTEAFF,TRBJ1-1,TRBV28,.,.
TGTGCCAGCAGCTTAGGGCTCCGGGACAGAGACGAGCAGTACTTC,CASSLGLRDRDEQYF,TRBJ2-7,TRBV7-6,TRBD1,.
TGTGCCAGCAGTTTCAGTAGCGGGAGGCGCTCCGAGCAGTACTTC,CASSFSSGRRSEQYF,TRBJ2-7,TRBV28,TRBD2,.
TGTGCCAGCAGGCCGGGAGGGGGCTCTGGAAACACCATATATTTT,CASRPGGGSGNTIYF,TRBJ1-3,TRBV27,.,few
TGTGCCAGCTCACTCCTGGACAAAGGGGGAAACACCATATATTTT,CASSLLDKGGNTIYF,TRBJ1-3,TRBV18,.,.
TGCGCCAGCAGTCCGCTAGCGGGAGGGTTTAGAGAGCAGTTCTTC,CASSPLAGGFREQFF,TRBJ2-1,TRBV4-3,TRBD2,.
TGTGCCAGCAGCTTAGTCGGTATGGCCGGGGAGCTGTTTTTT,CASSLVGMAGELFF,TRBJ2-2,TRBV11-2,.,.
TGCGCCAGCAGCTTAACACCGATCGACACTGGGGCCAACGTCCTGACTTTC,CASSLTPIDTGANVLTF,TRBJ2-6,TRBV5-1,.,.
TGTGCCACCAGTCCGGGGTTCAGGGACAGGCTGGATTCCTATGGCTACACCTTC,CATSPGFRDRLDSYGYTF,TRBJ1-2,TRBV24-1,TRBD1,once
TGTGCCAGCAGCCTACCGGACAGGGTTGGGACTGAGGAAGCTTTCTTT,CASSLPDRVGTEEAFF,TRBJ1-1,TRBV14,TRBD1,.
TGCAGCGTTCGCCCCGGGACTAGCGGATACAATGAGCAGTTCTTC,CSVRPGTSGYNEQFF,TRBJ2-1,TRBV29-1,TRBD2,.
TGTGCCAGCAGGTCCGGGAGGGGCACCGGGGAGCTGTTTTTT,CASRSGRGTGELFF,TRBJ2-2,TRBV2,TRBD2,.
TGTGCCAGTAGTATTCTCGGGACAGAGAATGAAAAACTGTTTTTT,CASSILGTENEKLFF,TRBJ1-4,TRBV19,TRBD1,once
TGTGCCAGCAGTTTACTCCCCGACGACTCCAACTATGGCTACACCTTC,CASSLLPDDSNYGYTF,TRBJ1-2,TRBV27,.,.
TGCGCCAGCAGCTTGAGATTAGCGGGAGCCCCCGGGGCCAACGTCCTGACTTTC,CASSLRLAGAPGANVLTF,TRBJ2-6,TRBV5-1,TRBD2,.
TGTGCCAGCAGCCATTATAGGGACATGAACATTCAGTACTTC,CASSHYRDMNIQYF,TRBJ2-4,TRBV3-1/TRBV3-2,.,.
TGTGCCAGCAGCTCGGGACAGGGAATGGTTGGCAATGAGCAGTTCTTC,CASSSGQGMVGNEQFF,TRBJ2-1,TRBV7-9,TRBD1,.
TGTGCCACCAGTGATCCAAAGACCGGGACACGTAACTACAATGAGCAGTTCTTC,CATSDPKTGTRNYNEQFF,TRBJ2-1,TRBV24-1,.,.
TGTGCCAGCAGCCAATCTCGGTGGCGGGAGGGCCTTTTCCGCGCTAAAGATACGCAGTATTTT,CASSQSRWREGLFRAKDTQYF,TRBJ2-3,TRBV14,TRBD2,.
TGTGCCAGCAGCCCTATTAGCGGGAGGGTGTCCATTCAGTACTTC,CASSPISGRVSIQYF,TRBJ2-4,TRBV7-2,TRBD2,few
TGTGCCAGCAGTTACTCGAGAGTCGGGGGTAGGTACACTGAAGCTTTCTTT,CASSYSRVGGRYTEAFF,TRBJ1-1,TRBV6-2/TRBV6-3,.,.
TGTGCCAGCAGCTTAGGTACAGGGGACACTGAAGCTTTCTTT,CASSLGTGDTEAFF,TRBJ1-1,TRBV7-9,TRBD1,.
TGTGCCACCAGCAGAGTTCCAGGTGAAGCTTTCTTT,CATSRVPGEAFF,TRBJ1-1,TRBV15,.,.
TGTGCCAGCAGCTTGGTTACTAGCGGGATCCCCTACGAGCAGTACTTC,CASSLVTSGIPYEQYF,TRBJ2-7,TRBV5-4,TRBD2,.
TGCGCCAGCAGCCCGCAGACCCGGGGGGGAAATGGCTACACCTTC,CASSPQTRGGNGYTF,TRBJ1-2,TRBV5-1,.,.
TGTGCCAGCAGCACGGGACAGACCGACACTGAAGCTTTCTTT,CASSTGQTDTEAFF,TRBJ1-1,TRBV28,TRBD1,.
TGTGCCAGCAGCTTGAACACGGGACTAGCGGTAGATACGCAGTATTTT,CASSLNTGLAVDTQYF,TRBJ2-3,TRBV7-2,TRBD2,.
TGTGCCATCTTCTCTAGCGGGACAAATGAGCAGTTCTTC,CAIFSSGTNEQFF,TRBJ2-1,TRBV10-3,TRBD2,.
TGTGCCTGGAGTGGTTGGACTAGCTTCTCCTACAATGAGCAGTTCTTC,CAWSGWTSFSYNEQFF,TRBJ2-1,TRBV30,TRBD2,.
TGTGCCAGCAGCGTAGAACAGGGAGCGGGATTAGATACGCAGTATTTT,CASSVEQGAGLDTQYF,TRBJ2-3,TRBV9,.,.
TGTGCCAGCAGACAGGGCTACACAGATACGCAGTATTTT,CASRQGYTDTQYF,TRBJ2-3,TRBV28,.,.
TGTGCCCCTGCGCTGGGCCCCTCCTACAATGAGCAGTTCTTC,CAPALGPSYNEQFF,TRBJ2-1,TRBV24-1,.,once
TGTGCCAGCAGCTCCGTCCAGGAGAACACTGAAGCTTTCTTT,CASSSVQENTEAFF,TRBJ1-1,TRBV14,.,.
TGTGCCAGCAGTGAACGGCGCCCAATCCCAGGGGAACCCACCGATAGCAATCAGCCCCAGCATTTT,CASSERRPIPGEPTDSNQPQHF,TRBJ1-5,TRBV6-1,.,.
TGTGCCAGCAGTCGGCCGGGACTAGGAAGGAATGAGCAGTTCTTC,CASSRPGLGRNEQFF,TRBJ2-1,TRBV27,TRBD2,.
TGTGCCAGCAGTTTATTCCGGGACAGGAGTACTTACGAGCAGTACTTC,CASSLFRDRSTYEQYF,TRBJ2-7,TRBV28,TRBD1,.
TGCAGTGCTAGTATGAGCGGGAGGGGGGAGACCCAGTACTTC,CSASMSGRGETQYF,TRBJ2-5,TRBV20-1,TRBD2,.
TGTGCCAGCAGCTTGGCGGAGTATGGCTACACCTTC,CASSLAEYGYTF,TRBJ1-2,TRBV5-8,.,.
TGCGCCAGCAGCTTGAATTCGGGGGGGACATACGAGCAGTACTTC,CASSLNSGGTYEQYF,TRBJ2-7,TRBV5-1,TRBD2,.
TGTGCCAGCAGCCCCCAGGAAAGTCCAGCTTTCTTT,CASSPQESPAFF,TRBJ1-1,TRBV7-9,.,.